This paragraph covers one TCR beta chain sequence. The antigen remains undetermined. Primers used in a second PCR of roughly 7 to 12 cycles were a sample-barcoded 5' primer and a J-beta primer mix. Each CDR3 protein gets one entry after TCRdb re-called the 5' RACE reads with MiXCR. The sample records 650,000 to 950,000 distinct CDR3 sequences, approximately 44% being singletons. The data derive from a study of blood T cells in healthy people across ages. Broader study findings: For the donors, CMV status was unknown and possibly confounded expanded clonotype changes. Without sorted subsets, naive and antigen-experienced compartments could not be conclusively compared.

Germline values: CDR1 MNHEY, CDR2 SVGAGI. The CDR3 is 13 amino acids. V shed 4 bases and J shed 8 bases, with 11 bases lying between them. Every donor provided 9.5 to 10 milliliters of peripheral blood. Each sample provided at least 6 micrograms of extracted total RNA. Sequenced input: blood. This clonotype was sampled from a man aged 55 to 69 in good health. The rearrangement joins TRBV6-5 to TRBJ1-4; D is perhaps TRBD1 (5 bases). The DNA of the CDR3 is TGTGCCAGCAGTTCCGGGACCGTGGAAAAACTGTTTTTT. Translation: CASSSGTVEKLFF.